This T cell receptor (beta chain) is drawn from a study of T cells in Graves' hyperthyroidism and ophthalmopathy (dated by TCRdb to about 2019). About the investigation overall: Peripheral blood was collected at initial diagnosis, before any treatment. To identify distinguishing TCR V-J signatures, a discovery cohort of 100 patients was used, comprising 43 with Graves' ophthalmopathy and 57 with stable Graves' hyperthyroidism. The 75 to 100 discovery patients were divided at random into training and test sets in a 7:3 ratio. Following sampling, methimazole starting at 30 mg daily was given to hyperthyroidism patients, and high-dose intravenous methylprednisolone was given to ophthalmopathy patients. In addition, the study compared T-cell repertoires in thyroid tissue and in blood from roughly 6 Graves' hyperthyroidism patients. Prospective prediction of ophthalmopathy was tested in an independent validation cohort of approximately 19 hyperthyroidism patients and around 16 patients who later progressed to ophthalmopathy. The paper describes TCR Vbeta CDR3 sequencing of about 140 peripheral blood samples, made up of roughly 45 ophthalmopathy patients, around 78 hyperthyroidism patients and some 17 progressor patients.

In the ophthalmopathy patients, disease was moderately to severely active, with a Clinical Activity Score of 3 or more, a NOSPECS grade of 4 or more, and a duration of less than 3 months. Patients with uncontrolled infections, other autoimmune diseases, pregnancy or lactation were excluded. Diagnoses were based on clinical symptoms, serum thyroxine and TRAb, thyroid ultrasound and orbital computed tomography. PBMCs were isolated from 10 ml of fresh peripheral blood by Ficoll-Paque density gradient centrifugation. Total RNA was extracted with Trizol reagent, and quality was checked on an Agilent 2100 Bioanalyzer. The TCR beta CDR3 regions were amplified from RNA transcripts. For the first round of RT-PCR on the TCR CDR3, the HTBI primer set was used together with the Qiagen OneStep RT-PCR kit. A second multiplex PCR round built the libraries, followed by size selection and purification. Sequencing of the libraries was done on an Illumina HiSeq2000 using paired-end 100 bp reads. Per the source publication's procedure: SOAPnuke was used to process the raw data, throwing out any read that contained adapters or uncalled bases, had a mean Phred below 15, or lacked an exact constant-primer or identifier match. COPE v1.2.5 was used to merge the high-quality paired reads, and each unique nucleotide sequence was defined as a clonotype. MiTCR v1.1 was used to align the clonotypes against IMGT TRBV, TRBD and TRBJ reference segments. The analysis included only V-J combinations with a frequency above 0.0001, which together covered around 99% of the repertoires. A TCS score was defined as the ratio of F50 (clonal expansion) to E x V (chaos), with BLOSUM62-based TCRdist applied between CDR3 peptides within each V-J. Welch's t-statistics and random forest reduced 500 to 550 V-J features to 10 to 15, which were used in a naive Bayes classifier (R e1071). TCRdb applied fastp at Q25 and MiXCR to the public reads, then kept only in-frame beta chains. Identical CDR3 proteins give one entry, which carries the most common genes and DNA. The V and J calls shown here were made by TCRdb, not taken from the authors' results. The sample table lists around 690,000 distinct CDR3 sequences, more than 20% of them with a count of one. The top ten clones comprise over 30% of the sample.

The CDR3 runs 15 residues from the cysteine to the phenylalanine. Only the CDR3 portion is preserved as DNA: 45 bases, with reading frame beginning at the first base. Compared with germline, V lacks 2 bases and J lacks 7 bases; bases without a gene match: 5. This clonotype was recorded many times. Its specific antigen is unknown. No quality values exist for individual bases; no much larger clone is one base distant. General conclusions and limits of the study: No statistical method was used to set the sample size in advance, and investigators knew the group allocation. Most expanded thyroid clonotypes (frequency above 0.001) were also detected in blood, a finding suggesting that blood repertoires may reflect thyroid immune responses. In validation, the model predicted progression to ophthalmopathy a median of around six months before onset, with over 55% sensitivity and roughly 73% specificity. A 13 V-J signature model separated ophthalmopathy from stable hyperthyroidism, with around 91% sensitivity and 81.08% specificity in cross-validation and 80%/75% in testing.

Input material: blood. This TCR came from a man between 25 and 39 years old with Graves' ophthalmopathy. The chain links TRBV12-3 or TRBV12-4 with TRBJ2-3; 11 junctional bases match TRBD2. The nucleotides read TGTGCCAGCAGTTTAACTAGCGGGAGAGCGAATACGCAGTATTTT. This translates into CASSLTSGRANTQYF.